The clone carrying this T cell receptor (beta chain) was seen a few times. Its matching antigen is unknown. The CDR3 runs to 15 residues. Germline-derived CDR1 and CDR2 are SGHTS and YDEGEE. V lost 1 base and J lost 3, with 10 bases in between. This entry comes from a study of cytomegalovirus exposure and HLA in healthy donors. Researchers ran the PCR with 60 Vbeta and 13 Jbeta primers. Using immunoSEQ multiplex PCR, the repertoire was profiled, and TCRdb retains in-frame clones only, with some absent. Of 180,000 or so clones in the sample, 60% to 80% were seen once. Notes on the study in general: Later work found most CMV-associated TCR beta chains apparently HLA-restricted. TCR beta chain V- and J-gene trimming was linked, in a later analysis, to a missense variant in DCLRE1C.

Sequencing was done on a sample of PBMCs. The receptor comes from a man between 45 and 60 years old in good health and CMV-seropositive. The rearrangement uses TRBV5-8 and TRBJ1-4; D gene uncertain. The CDR3 nucleotides are TGTGCCAGCAGCTTGAGCTCTAGATCTAATGAAAAACTGTTTTTT. Protein product: CASSLSSRSNEKLFF.